Listed here are 22 T cell receptor beta chains from one sample, sequenced in a study of lymphopenia after photon versus proton radiotherapy. The data were produced by immunoSEQ multiplex PCR, yet TCRdb's version contains in-frame clones alone and is incomplete. The sample holds roughly 30,000 clones, roughly four fifths seen once. The sequencing used peripheral blood, collected from a patient treated with photon-based radiotherapy. All receptors derive from a man aged 45-65 years with gastric cancer.

V gene TRBV29-1 combines with J gene TRBJ2-2; tentative D call: TRBD1 (6 bases). Trimming shortened V by 1 base and J by 6 bases, and 18 bases separated the two germline ends. The CDR3 consists of 16 residues. Germline V gene sequence: CDR1 SQVTM, CDR2 ANQGSEA. Written as DNA, the CDR3 is TGCAGCGTTGAAGTTTCCAGGGGCTTCTTCGCCGGGGAGCTGTTTTTT. Residues: CSVEVSRGFFAGELFF.

The V call is TRBV9, the J call TRBJ2-3; 8 positions agree with TRBD2. The germline V gene encodes CDR1 SGDLS and CDR2 YYNGEE. The ends lost 4 bases at V and 4 bases at J; junction bases unmatched: 11. The CDR3 totals 16 residues. The CDR3 nucleotides read TGTGCCAGCAGCCGAGAGCCGGGGGGGCAATCAGATACGCAGTATTTT. It translates to CASSREPGGQSDTQYF. The full variable domain, with the rest looked up from reference TRBV9 and TRBJ2-3, is DSGVTQTPKHLITATGQRVTLRCSPRSGDLSVYWYQQSLDQGLQFLIQYYNGEERAKGNILERFSAQQFPDLHSELNLSSLELGDSALYFCASSREPGGQSDTQYFGPGTRLTVL.

The chain employs TRBV14 and TRBJ1-5, with no clear D. This CDR3 region has 13 residues. Trimming shortened V by 2 bases and J by 0 bases, and 2 bases separated the two germline ends. Germline V CDR1 and CDR2: SGHDN, FVKESK. The CDR3 loop reads CASSQSSNQPQHF. The CDR3 nucleotides read TGTGCCAGCAGCCAAAGTAGCAATCAGCCCCAGCATTTT.

The chain employs TRBV14 and TRBJ2-7; the D gene is possibly TRBD1 (6 bases). The V end lost 4 bases, the J end lost 0 bases, and 13 bases lay between the germline ends. This CDR3 comprises 15 residues. Per germline, CDR1 SGHDN and CDR2 FVKESK. The CDR3 DNA reads TGTGCCAGCAGCCCATGGACAGTCAGCTCCTACGAGCAGTACTTC. Translated, it gives CASSPWTVSSYEQYF.

CDR3 sequence reads: CASRAGQGISQPQHF. CDR3 bases: TGTGCCAGTAGAGCGGGACAGGGGATCAGTCAGCCCCAGCATTTT. This chain joins TRBV19 and TRBJ1-5; 10 bases line up with TRBD1. The V segment lost 6 bases and the J segment 6 bases; nucleotides outside the gene matches: 8. The V gene's germline CDR1 is LNHDA and CDR2 SQIVND (reference sequence). The CDR3 length is 15 residues.

The genes are TRBV4-1 and TRBJ2-1; D not certain. Germline V gene data show CDR1 as MGHRA and CDR2 as YSYEKL. The CDR3 contains 12 residues. With 0 bases removed from V and 9 bases from J, the gap between germline ends came to 6 bases. For the CDR3, the DNA is TGCGCCAGCAGCCAAGATCGGTCTGAGCAGTTCTTC. Amino acids: CASSQDRSEQFF.

The chain is built from TRBV2 and TRBJ2-2; D is ambiguous. This CDR3 is built from 13 residues. Germline lookup yields CDR1 SNHLY and CDR2 FYNNEI. V was shortened by 3 bases and J by 4 bases, with 6 bases between the two germline ends. CDR3 DNA: TGTGCCAGCAGTGACAGGAGCACCGGGGAGCTGTTTTTT. Amino acids: CASSDRSTGELFF.

DNA of the CDR3: TGTGCCAGTAGTATAAAGGTAATGAACACTGAAGCTTTCTTT. The encoded protein is CASSIKVMNTEAFF. J is TRBJ1-1 and V is TRBV19; D gene unclear. Germline CDR1 reads LNHDA; CDR2 reads SQIVND (reference sequence). CDR3 length: 14 amino acids. V shed 2 bases and J shed 0 bases, with 7 bases lying between them.

The J gene is TRBJ1-3, the V gene TRBV19, with TRBD1 matching 7 bases. V gave up 4 bases and J gave up 4 bases; unmatched junction bases: 7. This CDR3 has 15 residues. Per the germline V gene, CDR1 is LNHDA and CDR2 is SQIVND (reference sequence). CDR3 amino acids: CASSTWGQPGNTIYF. CDR3 coding DNA: TGTGCCAGTAGTACCTGGGGACAGCCGGGAAACACCATATATTTT.

The rearrangement links TRBV6-5 to TRBJ2-3; D is uncertain. V was pared by 0 bases and J by 2 bases, with 12 bases between. Looked up from germline, CDR1 is MNHEY and CDR2 is SVGAGI. This CDR3 region has 16 residues. This CDR3 reads CASSYSSGGHTDTQYF. CDR3 coding DNA: TGTGCCAGCAGTTACTCGAGTGGCGGCCACACAGATACGCAGTATTTT.

This clone was detected only a few times. The genes are TRBV5-8 and TRBJ2-5; 7 bases fit TRBD1. From germline, CDR1 is SGHTS and CDR2 YDEGEE. V was pared by 2 bases and J by 5 bases, with 9 bases of the junction left unmatched. The CDR3 length is 15 residues. CDR3: CASSLQGSSIETQYF. DNA for the CDR3: TGTGCCAGCAGCTTACAGGGGAGTAGCATTGAGACCCAGTACTTC. Full variable domain (remainder filled in from reference TRBV5-8 and TRBJ2-5): EAGVTQSPTHLIKTRGQQATLRCSPISGHTSVYWYQQALGLGLQFLLWYDEGEERNRGNFPPRFSGRQFPNYSSELNVNALELEDSALYLCASSLQGSSIETQYFGPGTRLLVL.

The chain links TRBV2 to TRBJ1-4; the D is unclear. V dropped 1 base and J dropped 1 base, with 4 bases sitting between them. Germline loops: CDR1 SNHLY, CDR2 FYNNEI. There are 14 residues in the CDR3. CDR3 nucleotides: TGTGCCAGCAGTGAAGGCTTAACTAATGAAAAACTGTTTTTT. Protein sequence: CASSEGLTNEKLFF. The variable domain in full, with the rest retrieved from reference TRBV2 and TRBJ1-4, is EPEVTQTPSHQVTQMGQEVILRCVPISNHLYFYWYRQILGQKVEFLVSFYNNEISEKSEIFDDQFSVERPDGSNFTLKIRSTKLEDSAMYFCASSEGLTNEKLFFGSGTQLSVL.

V is TRBV11-3 and J is TRBJ1-6; D not resolved. From germline, CDR1 is SGHNT and CDR2 YENEEA. There are 14 residues in the CDR3. V dropped 0 bases and J dropped 8 bases, with 8 bases sitting between them. This CDR3 is CASSLDLPDSPLHF. Written as DNA, the CDR3 is TGTGCCAGCAGCTTAGATCTCCCAGATTCACCCCTCCACTTT.

The rearrangement links TRBV7-7 to TRBJ2-3; 9 bases match TRBD2. Germline V gives CDR1 SSHAT, CDR2 FNYEAQ (reference sequence). This CDR3 spans 17 amino acids. Trimming at V came to 2 bases and at J to 5 bases, leaving 11 bases not matched to a gene. As DNA, the CDR3 is TGTGCCAGCAGCTTAACCCCAGGCGGGGGGGCCGGAGATACGCAGTATTTT. Its protein product is CASSLTPGGGAGDTQYF.

This chain connects TRBV6-1 to TRBJ1-5; 7 nucleotides align to TRBD1. The CDR3 is 18 amino acids. The germline CDR1 and CDR2 sequences are MNHNS and SASEGT. The ends lost 2 bases at V and 3 bases at J; junction bases unmatched: 13. Here the CDR3 reads CASSELDRPIYVNQPQHF. In nucleotides, the CDR3 is TGTGCCAGCAGTGAATTGGACAGGCCCATCTACGTCAATCAGCCCCAGCATTTT.

The chain couples TRBV28 to TRBJ1-1; weak D call: TRBD1 (6 bases). Germline V gene sequence: CDR1 MDHEN, CDR2 SYDVKM. Trimming cost V 5 bases and J 4 bases, with 17 bases left between them. The CDR3 sequence is 15 residues long. For the CDR3, the DNA is TGTGCCAGCAGTCGCGGGGGGGCGCGAATCACTGAAGCTTTCTTT. Its protein is CASSRGGARITEAFF.

This chain connects TRBV30 to TRBJ2-2, with TRBD1 matching 8 bases. V was pared by 8 bases and J by 7 bases, with 12 bases of the junction left unmatched. CDR3 length equals 14 residues. Germline V CDR1 and CDR2: GTSNPN, SVGIG (reference sequence). The CDR3 reads CASSSGQGFGELFF. CDR3 nucleotide sequence: TGTGCCAGCAGCTCCGGACAGGGATTCGGGGAGCTGTTTTTT.

The genes are TRBV9 and TRBJ2-5, with 9 bases fitting TRBD2. The ends lost 4 bases at V and 5 bases at J; junction bases unmatched: 6. Germline V gives CDR1 SGDLS, CDR2 YYNGEE. The CDR3 sequence is 14 residues long. CDR3 sequence: CASSLVAGGETQYF. The CDR3 bases are TGTGCCAGCAGCCTAGTGGCGGGGGGGGAGACCCAGTACTTC.

This clone was seen only a few times. This chain links TRBV30 with TRBJ1-2, with D perhaps TRBD1 (5 bases). Germline V gene sequence: CDR1 GTSNPN, CDR2 SVGIG (reference sequence). V lost 2 bases to trimming and J lost 4 bases, with 11 bases between them. This CDR3 has 13 amino acids. CDR3 nucleotide sequence: TGTGCCTGGAGTACGAGGGGCGCCTATGGCTACACCTTC. Amino acid sequence: CAWSTRGAYGYTF.

The chain couples TRBV6-1 to TRBJ2-2, with unresolved D. The CDR3 contains 15 residues. V was clipped by 3 bases and J by 0 bases, with 8 bases between them. Germline CDR1 reads MNHNS; CDR2 reads SASEGT. The CDR3 here is CASSEGMANTGELFF. CDR3 nucleotide sequence: TGTGCCAGCAGTGAGGGCATGGCGAACACCGGGGAGCTGTTTTTT.

V and J are TRBV19 and TRBJ2-2; 9 bases agree with TRBD1. CDR3 size: 16 residues. Germline V gene data show CDR1 as LNHDA and CDR2 as SQIVND (reference sequence). J gave up 7 bases and V 5 bases, and 11 bases lay outside the gene matches. The CDR3 reads CASSGRGTGRIGELFF. The CDR3 bases are TGTGCCAGTAGTGGCCGGGGGACAGGGCGGATCGGGGAGCTGTTTTTT.

This clone has a handful of counts. The CDR3 sequence is CASSAGHNYGYTF. In nucleotides, the CDR3 is TGTGCCAGCAGCGCAGGACACAACTATGGCTACACCTTC. The chain joins TRBV9 to TRBJ1-2; tentatively, D is TRBD1 (5 bases). Germline V gene data show CDR1 as SGDLS and CDR2 as YYNGEE. Between the trimmed V and J ends, which lost 3 bases and 2 bases, there was a span of 8 bases. The CDR3 totals 13 residues.